This T cell receptor (beta chain) was found in a study of T cell responses to AZD1222 COVID-19 vaccine. TCRdb keeps only in-frame clones here, not all; method: immunoSEQ multiplex PCR. The sample has roughly 90,000 clones; around 87% are singletons. V shed 6 bases and J shed 6 bases, with 20 bases lying between them. There are 15 residues in the CDR3. Germline assignment: CDR1 MNHEY and CDR2 SMNVEV (reference sequence). This clonotype was obtained from an adult who received the AZD1222 COVID-19 vaccine. The sequencing used peripheral blood, collected 28 days after the second AZD1222 dose. The chain employs TRBV27 and TRBJ1-1; TRBD1 might be the D (6 bases). CDR3 loop: CASSSGAGVFAEAFF. The CDR3 DNA reads TGTGCCAGCAGCTCGGGGGCAGGGGTTTTCGCTGAAGCTTTCTTT.